The rows below give T cell receptor beta chains drawn from one sample of a study of blood T cell repertoires in COVID-19. Libraries were prepared by immunoSEQ multiplex PCR; TCRdb keeps only in-frame clonotypes and omits some of them. The data contain some 140,000 clones, about 89% of them singletons. The sequencing sample was made of peripheral blood. These receptors all stem from a man in his forties or fifties with acute or convalescent COVID-19. CDR3s include the opening cysteine and the closing phenylalanine or tryptophan. Fields, in order: V gene, J gene, D gene, clone size, CDR3 DNA, CDR3 protein. D genes are given only for firm matches. Size is omitted from some rows. Given values are once, few, many or a class for expanded clones.

TRBV29-1,TRBJ1-2,-,-,TGCAGCACGGACCCGCGAGGGGGCTATGGCTACACCTTC,CSTDPRGGYGYTF
TRBV5-1,TRBJ2-3,TRBD1,-,TGCGCCAGCAGCTGGATGGACAGGGAAAGGGATACGCAGTATTTT,CASSWMDRERDTQYF
TRBV20-1,TRBJ1-5,TRBD1,-,TGCAGTGCTAGTGCTGGGACAGTCGGCAATCAGCCCCAGCATTTT,CSASAGTVGNQPQHF
TRBV5-8,TRBJ1-3,-,-,TGTGCCAGCAGCTTGAATAGGGGCAAAGCCTCTGGAAACACCATATATTTT,CASSLNRGKASGNTIYF
TRBV9,TRBJ2-1,TRBD2,-,TGTGCCAGCAGCGCCACAGCGGGGATAGTAAATGAGCAGTTCTTC,CASSATAGIVNEQFF
TRBV5-1,TRBJ2-1,TRBD1,-,TGCGCCAGCAGCCCGCCCGACAGGGGCCACAATGAGCAGTTCTTC,CASSPPDRGHNEQFF
TRBV7-2,TRBJ1-2,TRBD1,-,TGTGCCAGCAGCCCGTGGACAGGGGATAACTATGGCTACACCTTC,CASSPWTGDNYGYTF
TRBV7-2,TRBJ1-1,-,-,TGTGCCAGCAGCTTAGAACGGGGAAGGACTGAAGCTTTCTTT,CASSLERGRTEAFF
TRBV11-2,TRBJ2-3,TRBD1,once,TGTGCCAGCAGCCAAACAGGGGGCTTCACAGATACGCAGTATTTT,CASSQTGGFTDTQYF
TRBV6-5,TRBJ1-4,-,-,TGTGCCAGCGCACAAATCAGGGCTTCTAATGAAAAACTGTTTTTT,CASAQIRASNEKLFF
TRBV2,TRBJ1-5,-,-,TGTGCCAGCAGTGAAGCGGGGGGGGGCGGTCAGCCCCAGCATTTT,CASSEAGGGGQPQHF
TRBV10-1,TRBJ1-5,TRBD1,-,TGCGCCAGCAGTGAGTGCCAGGGGGATAATCAGCCCCAGCATTTT,CASSECQGDNQPQHF
TRBV25-1,TRBJ2-1,TRBD2,-,TGTGCCAGCAGTCAGACTAGCAGTAATGAGCAGTTCTTC,CASSQTSSNEQFF
TRBV6-5,TRBJ1-3,-,-,TGTGCCAGCAGCGCGGGACTTATCTCTGGAAACACCATATATTTT,CASSAGLISGNTIYF
TRBV25-1,TRBJ2-7,-,few,TGTGCCAGCAGTGATAGGCAGGGTCGGTACGAGCAGTACTTC,CASSDRQGRYEQYF
TRBV5-1,TRBJ1-4,-,few,TGCGCCAGCAGATTCCTACGGGATTCTAATGAAAAACTGTTTTTT,CASRFLRDSNEKLFF
TRBV2,TRBJ1-6,-,-,TGTGCCAGCAGTGAAATGGGCAGGAGGGCCGGATCACCCCTCCACTTT,CASSEMGRRAGSPLHF
TRBV28,TRBJ1-3,TRBD1,-,TGTGCCAGCAGTTCCGGACAGGGGAGCTCTGGAAACACCATATATTTT,CASSSGQGSSGNTIYF
TRBV11-2,TRBJ2-5,TRBD1,-,TGTGCCAGCAGCCCGGGACAGCAGTACCAAGAGACCCAGTACTTC,CASSPGQQYQETQYF
TRBV19,TRBJ1-1,TRBD1,-,TGTGCCAGTAGTACGGGACAGGGGAACACTGAAGCTTTCTTT,CASSTGQGNTEAFF
TRBV30,TRBJ1-4,-,-,TGTGCCTGGAGTGTATGGGGGCCCAATGAAAAACTGTTTTTT,CAWSVWGPNEKLFF
TRBV27,TRBJ1-1,-,few,TGTGCCAGCAGTTTACAGGGGTTTAACACTGAAGCTTTCTTT,CASSLQGFNTEAFF
TRBV5-5,TRBJ1-1,TRBD1,-,TGTGCCAGCAGCCCGACAGGGAGTGGAGTCGCGAACACTGAAGCTTTCTTT,CASSPTGSGVANTEAFF
TRBV27,TRBJ2-5,TRBD2,-,TGTGCCAGCAGTTTATCGGGTAGCGGGAGCCGAGAGACCCAGTACTTC,CASSLSGSGSRETQYF
TRBV5-6,TRBJ2-3,-,-,TGTGCCAGCAGCTTGGCCGGGTCAGATACGCAGTATTTT,CASSLAGSDTQYF
TRBV5-1,TRBJ1-1,-,-,TGCGCCAGCAGCTTGTTGACAGTAAACACTGAAGCTTTCTTT,CASSLLTVNTEAFF
TRBV4-1,TRBJ1-1,-,-,TGCGCCAGCAGCCAGAGGTGGGACACTGAAGCTTTCTTT,CASSQRWDTEAFF
TRBV27,TRBJ1-6,TRBD1,-,TGTGCCAGCAGTTTTTCGGGACAGGTCCGCTCACCCCTCCACTTT,CASSFSGQVRSPLHF
TRBV11-2,TRBJ2-3,TRBD2,-,TGTGCCAGCAGCTTAGATCTTTCGGGGGGGCGGAAAACAGATACGCAGTATTTT,CASSLDLSGGRKTDTQYF
TRBV10-3,TRBJ2-7,-,-,TGTGCCATAAAAGACAGTGGTAGTGACGAGCAGTACTTC,CAIKDSGSDEQYF
TRBV18,TRBJ2-5,-,-,TGTGCCAGCTCTCCCAATCCGGGAAATACCTGGGGAGAGACCCAGTACTTC,CASSPNPGNTWGETQYF
TRBV11-2,TRBJ2-7,TRBD2,-,TGTGCCAGCAGCTCAAAAACTAGCGGGATTTCCTACGAGCAGTACTTC,CASSSKTSGISYEQYF
TRBV7-8,TRBJ2-1,TRBD2,-,TGTGCCAGCAGCACCCGACTAGCGGGGGGCCTTTTTTACAATGAGCAGTTCTTC,CASSTRLAGGLFYNEQFF
TRBV19,TRBJ1-1,-,-,TGTGCCAGTAGTATTAGCATGAACACTGAAGCTTTCTTT,CASSISMNTEAFF
TRBV21-1,TRBJ1-4,-,once,TGTGCCAGCAGCACGGCCCGGGGACTACTAAATGAAAAACTGTTTTTT,CASSTARGLLNEKLFF
TRBV4-1,TRBJ2-1,-,-,TGCGCCAGCAGCCAAGACCCCGTCAATGAGCAGTTCTTC,CASSQDPVNEQFF
TRBV27,TRBJ2-2,-,-,TGTGCCAGCAGTCCCCGACAGGTCGACACCGGGGAGCTGTTTTTT,CASSPRQVDTGELFF
TRBV10-3,TRBJ1-4,-,few,TGTGCCATCAGTGATAAGCCGAATGAAAAACTGTTTTTT,CAISDKPNEKLFF
TRBV3-1/TRBV3-2,TRBJ2-7,-,-,TGTGCCAGCAGCACCCACTTGCGCGAGCAGTACTTC,CASSTHLREQYF
TRBV14,TRBJ2-7,-,once,TGTGCCAGCAGCCAACTCGGGTCAGGGACCTACGAGCAGTACTTC,CASSQLGSGTYEQYF
TRBV30,TRBJ1-1,-,few,TGTGCCTGGAGTGAATATCGGGGTACTGAAGCTTTCTTT,CAWSEYRGTEAFF
TRBV9,TRBJ1-1,TRBD1,once,TGTGCCAGCAGCGTAAGGGGGCTGAACACTGAAGCTTTCTTT,CASSVRGLNTEAFF
TRBV6-2/TRBV6-3,TRBJ1-5,TRBD1,-,TGTGCCAGCAGTAAGGACAGGGAGGGCAATCAGCCCCAGCATTTT,CASSKDREGNQPQHF
TRBV28,TRBJ1-6,TRBD1,-,TGTGCCAGCAGCCTTACTTTGACAGGGATCTATAATTCACCCCTCCACTTT,CASSLTLTGIYNSPLHF
TRBV18,TRBJ1-6,-,once,TGTGCCAGCTCTGACAGGAGCAATTCACCCCTCCACTTT,CASSDRSNSPLHF
TRBV7-3,TRBJ2-3,-,-,TGTGCCAGCAGCCGGACTAGCACAGATACGCAGTATTTT,CASSRTSTDTQYF
TRBV10-3,TRBJ1-2,TRBD1,once,TGTGCCATCAGTGGGGGACAGGGGTATGGCTACACCTTC,CAISGGQGYGYTF
TRBV9,TRBJ2-3,-,-,TGTGCCAGCAGCGTAGATAGGGGTAATGAGTGGGGCACAGATACGCAGTATTTT,CASSVDRGNEWGTDTQYF
TRBV13,TRBJ1-2,TRBD1,-,TGTGCCAGCACCTATCGAGGGACAGGGTCGCACTATGGCTACACCTTC,CASTYRGTGSHYGYTF
TRBV24-1,TRBJ2-1,-,-,TGTGCCACCAGTGACCCTTTATACAATGAGCAGTTCTTC,CATSDPLYNEQFF
TRBV5-4,TRBJ1-2,TRBD1,-,TGTGCCAGCAGCCAACAGGGGGTACTCTATGGCTACACCTTC,CASSQQGVLYGYTF
TRBV6-6,TRBJ1-6,-,-,TGTGCCAGCAGTCCCCGCCAGACACAAAATAATTCACCCCTCCACTTT,CASSPRQTQNNSPLHF
TRBV7-9,TRBJ2-5,-,-,TGTGCCAGCAGCTTGCCAGGGTCCCCACAAGAGACCCAGTACTTC,CASSLPGSPQETQYF
TRBV19,TRBJ1-1,-,-,TGTGCCAGTAGTCACAGGGTAAGATCCACTGAAGCTTTCTTT,CASSHRVRSTEAFF